The 10 T cell receptor beta chains listed next were all sequenced from one sample in a study of human T cells and chemical hapten exposure. Documented time point: patch test 3, about 24 weeks after DPC sensitization. Specified treatment: therapeutic diphenylcyclopropenone sensitization with weekly scalp DPC. TCRdb independently ran MiXCR on the RACE reads; one entry per CDR3 protein. The sample records 50,000 or so distinct CDR3 sequences, 9.9% being singletons. The specimen was whole blood, collected in connection with sensitization to the hapten diphenylcyclopropenone (DPC). The receptor set was obtained from a woman in her thirties or forties with alopecia areata. Some clones in this sample may be carry-over from other donors' samples.

J is TRBJ2-3 and V is TRBV6-4; 12 bases line up with TRBD2. V shed 0 bases, J shed 6 bases, and the junction held 4 bases outside the gene matches. This CDR3 has 16 residues. Germline assignment: CDR1 MRHNA and CDR2 SNTAGT. In nucleotides, the CDR3 is TGTGCCAGCAGTGACTCCCTAGCGGGGGGGCCGGATACGCAGTATTTT. Translated: CASSDSLAGGPDTQYF.

This clonotype has more than one count but fewer than ten. V usage is TRBV29-1 and J usage is TRBJ1-1; TRBD1 is a possible D gene (5 bases). The CDR3 length is 12 residues. CDR1 is SQVTM and CDR2 is ANQGSEA in the germline V gene. V lost 2 bases, J lost 8 bases, and 12 bases lay in between. CDR3 in amino acids: CSVESSNREAFF. The CDR3 DNA reads TGCAGCGTTGAATCCAGTAACAGGGAAGCTTTCTTT. The whole variable domain, filled in from reference TRBV29-1 and TRBJ1-1, reads SAVISQKPSRDICQRGTSLTIQCQVDSQVTMMFWYRQQPGQSLTLIATANQGSEATYESGFVIDKFPISRPNLTFSTLTVSNMSPEDSSIYLCSVESSNREAFFGQGTRLTVV.

There are many counts of this clonotype. The J gene is TRBJ2-7, the V gene TRBV7-6; D is undetermined. The CDR3 runs to 13 residues. V lost 4 bases to trimming and J lost 3 bases, with 10 bases between them. Germline values: CDR1 SGHVS, CDR2 FNYEAQ. The CDR3 spells CASSSPADYEQYF. CDR3 sequence (DNA): TGTGCCAGCAGCTCCCCGGCAGACTACGAGCAGTACTTC.

This clonotype occurred many times. The rearrangement links TRBV29-1 to TRBJ1-2, with D possibly TRBD1 on 6 matching bases. The CDR3 runs 11 residues. Looked up from germline, CDR1 is SQVTM and CDR2 is ANQGSEA. The CDR3 loop is CCGGSNYGYTF. DNA for the CDR3: TGCTGTGGGGGCTCTAACTATGGCTACACCTTC.

This clonotype was observed at least ten times. The chain has TRBV7-9 and TRBJ2-3; 7 nucleotides match TRBD1. The CDR3 sequence is 15 residues long. The V gene's germline CDR1 is SEHNR and CDR2 FQNEAQ (reference sequence). V gave up 5 bases and J gave up 3 bases; unmatched junction bases: 8. CDR3 protein: CASSRRDRATDTQYF. The CDR3 DNA follows: TGTGCCAGCAGCCGCCGGGACAGAGCAACAGATACGCAGTATTTT.

Ten or more counts support this clonotype. This chain joins TRBV2 and TRBJ2-3; tentatively, D is TRBD1 (6 bases). V lost 9 bases to trimming and J lost 4 bases, with 17 bases between them. The CDR3 has 14 amino acids. Germline CDR1 and CDR2: SNHLY and FYNNEI. CDR3 in DNA: TGTGCCAGGAGAGGGACAACGAGCGCAGATACGCAGTATTTT. Protein: CARRGTTSADTQYF.

The J gene is TRBJ2-2, the V gene TRBV6-5; 9 nucleotides agree with TRBD1. The trim removed 4 bases at V and 6 bases at J, leaving 9 bases unmatched. Germline-derived CDR1 and CDR2 are MNHEY and SVGAGI. This CDR3 comprises 16 residues. CDR3 region: CASSSGGQGIAGELFF. Here the CDR3 DNA reads TGTGCCAGCAGTTCCGGAGGACAGGGGATTGCCGGGGAGCTGTTTTTT.

This clonotype was recorded a few times. The CDR3 here is CASSRDREPYQPQHF. CDR3 DNA: TGTGCCAGCAGCCGGGACAGGGAGCCCTATCAGCCCCAGCATTTT. This sequence joins TRBV27 and TRBJ1-5, with 9 bases fitting TRBD1. There are 15 residues in the CDR3. The ends lost 6 bases at V and 5 bases at J; junction bases unmatched: 8. Germline lookup yields CDR1 MNHEY and CDR2 SMNVEV (reference sequence).

This clonotype was seen a few times. The genes are TRBV14 and TRBJ1-4; D remains ambiguous. The CDR3 runs to 16 residues. Trimming took off 4 bases at V and 7 bases at J, with 19 bases between the two ends. Germline CDR1 is SGHDN and CDR2 is FVKESK. CDR3 DNA sequence: TGTGCCAGCAGCCTTTCGAACGCCTTAATGCGTGAAAAACTGTTTTTT. Translated: CASSLSNALMREKLFF.

Ten or more counts support this clonotype. The chain recombines TRBV5-4 with TRBJ2-3; 7 nucleotides agree with TRBD1. CDR3 size: 15 residues. CDR1 is SGHNT, CDR2 YYREEE, per germline (reference sequence). The trim removed 4 bases at V and 0 bases at J, leaving 5 bases unmatched. The CDR3 loop reads CASSRDSVSTDTQYF. In DNA form, the CDR3 reads TGTGCCAGCAGCCGGGACAGTGTGAGCACAGATACGCAGTATTTT.